The source of this T cell receptor beta chain is a study of Ad26.COV2.S vaccination and SARS-CoV-2 variants. Documented treatment: 15 to 20 received Ad26.COV2.S at low or high dose, single or two shots; roughly five received placebo; per-sample allocation not given. Day 63 following the first vaccine or placebo injection was when the samples were taken. This clone was detected once. The antigen is unknown. The study's findings and limits: CD8+ and CD4+ T cells specific for spike reportedly responded with substantial breadth after vaccination. Breadth and depth estimates from TCRs may understate total T cell responses.

Only in-frame clones appear in the TCRdb table, and some are missing; sequencing was by immunoSEQ multiplex PCR. This sample yields 500,000 or so clones, of which roughly nine tenths are seen a single time; roughly 13% belongs to the top ten. Germline loops: CDR1 SGDLS, CDR2 YYNGEE. Trimming stripped 4 bases from V and 2 bases from J, with 16 bases between. The CDR3 loop spans 16 amino acids. The chain links TRBV9 to TRBJ2-1; maybe TRBD1 (6 bases). This sample comprised peripheral blood, obtained in a trial of Ad26.COV2.S vaccine versus placebo. The sequence came from a person aged 18-60 years who received the Ad26.COV2.S COVID-19 vaccine or a placebo. DNA for the CDR3: TGTGCCAGCAGCCAACCCGGACAGTTTGCCTACAATGAGCAGTTCTTC. Encoded protein: CASSQPGQFAYNEQFF. Filled out from reference TRBV9 and TRBJ2-1, the complete variable domain reads DSGVTQTPKHLITATGQRVTLRCSPRSGDLSVYWYQQSLDQGLQFLIQYYNGEERAKGNILERFSAQQFPDLHSELNLSSLELGDSALYFCASSQPGQFAYNEQFFGPGTRLTVL.